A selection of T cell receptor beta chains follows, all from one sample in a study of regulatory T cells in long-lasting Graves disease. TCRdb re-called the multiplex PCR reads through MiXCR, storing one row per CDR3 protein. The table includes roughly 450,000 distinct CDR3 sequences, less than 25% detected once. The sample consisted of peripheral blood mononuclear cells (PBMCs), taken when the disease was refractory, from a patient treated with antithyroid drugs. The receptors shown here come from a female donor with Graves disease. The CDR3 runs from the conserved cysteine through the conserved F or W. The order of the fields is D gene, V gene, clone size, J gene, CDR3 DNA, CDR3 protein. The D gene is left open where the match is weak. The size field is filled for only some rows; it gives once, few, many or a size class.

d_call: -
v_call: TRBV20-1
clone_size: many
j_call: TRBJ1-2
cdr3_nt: TGCAGTGCTACCCGTCGAAACGGCTACACCTTC
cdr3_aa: CSATRRNGYTF

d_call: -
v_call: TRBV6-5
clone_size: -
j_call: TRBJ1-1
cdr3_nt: TGTGCCAGCAGTTATGTCTCGGCGGGGGACACTGAAGCTTTCTTT
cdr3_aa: CASSYVSAGDTEAFF

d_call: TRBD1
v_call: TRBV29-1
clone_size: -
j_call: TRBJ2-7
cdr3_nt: TGCAGCGCCCTGGACAGGGAGTACGAGCAGTACTTC
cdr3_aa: CSALDREYEQYF

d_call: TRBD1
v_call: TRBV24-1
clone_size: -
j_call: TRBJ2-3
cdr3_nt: TGTGCCACCAGTGCCGGACAGGGAGAGACAGATACGCAGTATTTT
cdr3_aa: CATSAGQGETDTQYF

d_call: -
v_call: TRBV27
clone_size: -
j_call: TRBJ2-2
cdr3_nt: TGTGCCAGCAGTTTTCTCCGGGAGAGGGCCGGGGAGCTGTTTTTT
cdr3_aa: CASSFLRERAGELFF

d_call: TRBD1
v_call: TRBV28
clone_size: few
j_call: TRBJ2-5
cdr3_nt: TGTGCCAGCAGTTCCGGGGACAGGGGTTTGTTGGGAGAGACCCAGTACTTC
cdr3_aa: CASSSGDRGLLGETQYF

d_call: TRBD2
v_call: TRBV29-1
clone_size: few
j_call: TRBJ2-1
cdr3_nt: TGCAGCGTCGGACTAGCTGGGTATGAGCAGTTCTTC
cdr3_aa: CSVGLAGYEQFF

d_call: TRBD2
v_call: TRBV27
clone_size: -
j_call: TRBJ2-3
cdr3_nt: TGTGCCAGCAGTTCGGGGGGACTAGCGGGACGAGCAGATACGCAGTATTTT
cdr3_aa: CASSSGGLAGRADTQYF

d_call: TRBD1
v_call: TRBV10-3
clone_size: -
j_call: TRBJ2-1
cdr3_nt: TGTGCCATCAGTGGGGGACAGGGGGCAAATGAGCAGTTCTTC
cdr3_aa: CAISGGQGANEQFF

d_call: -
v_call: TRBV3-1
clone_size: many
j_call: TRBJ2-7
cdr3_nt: TGTGCCAGCAGCCAAGTTATGGGGAGCTACGAGCAGTACTTC
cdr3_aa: CASSQVMGSYEQYF

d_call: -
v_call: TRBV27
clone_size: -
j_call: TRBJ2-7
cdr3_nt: TGTGCCAGCAGTGCGACACTGAGCTCCTACGAGCAGTACTTC
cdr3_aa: CASSATLSSYEQYF

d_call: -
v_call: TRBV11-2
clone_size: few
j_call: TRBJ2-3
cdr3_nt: TGTGCCAGCAGCTTAGGGGTCCAGGCAGATACGCAGTATTTT
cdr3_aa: CASSLGVQADTQYF

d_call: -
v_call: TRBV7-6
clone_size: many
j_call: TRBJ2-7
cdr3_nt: TGTGCCAGCAGCGCGGGACTCCTCTACGAGCAGTACTTC
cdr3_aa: CASSAGLLYEQYF

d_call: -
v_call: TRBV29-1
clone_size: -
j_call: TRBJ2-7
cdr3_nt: TGCAGCGTTTATATGGACATGACATACGAGCAGTACTTC
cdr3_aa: CSVYMDMTYEQYF

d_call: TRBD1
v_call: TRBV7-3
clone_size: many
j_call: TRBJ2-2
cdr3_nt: TGTGCCAGCAGCTTACACAGGGGGCCGGGCGGGGAGCTGTTTTTT
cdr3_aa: CASSLHRGPGGELFF

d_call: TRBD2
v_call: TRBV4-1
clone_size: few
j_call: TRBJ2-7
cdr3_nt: TGCGCCAGCAGCCAAGAAGTGGGACTAGCGGATTACGAGCAGTACTTC
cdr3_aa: CASSQEVGLADYEQYF

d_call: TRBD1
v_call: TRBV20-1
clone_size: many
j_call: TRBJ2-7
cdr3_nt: TGCAGTGCGCGTCCGGGACAGGGTCCCGAGCAGTACTTC
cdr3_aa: CSARPGQGPEQYF

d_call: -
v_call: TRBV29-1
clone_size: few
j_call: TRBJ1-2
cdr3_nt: TGCAGCGTTGAGGAGGGGATTAGCTATGGCTACACCTTC
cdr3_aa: CSVEEGISYGYTF

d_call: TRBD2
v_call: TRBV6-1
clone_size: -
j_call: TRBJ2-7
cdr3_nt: TGTGCCAGCAGTGAAATCCGGACTAGCGGGAGGTCCTACGAGCAGTACTTC
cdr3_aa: CASSEIRTSGRSYEQYF

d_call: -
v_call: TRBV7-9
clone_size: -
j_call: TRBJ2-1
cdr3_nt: TGTGCCAGCAGCTCGACGCCTTACAATGAGCAGTTCTTC
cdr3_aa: CASSSTPYNEQFF

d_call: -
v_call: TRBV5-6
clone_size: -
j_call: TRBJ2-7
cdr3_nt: TGTGCCAGCAGCTTGTGGGGGGCAGGCACCTACGAGCAGTACTTC
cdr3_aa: CASSLWGAGTYEQYF

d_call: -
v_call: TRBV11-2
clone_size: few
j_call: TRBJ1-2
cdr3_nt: TGCGCCAGCAGCCAAGATCTGGTATCCGTTACTAACTATGGCTACACCTTC
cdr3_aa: CASSQDLVSVTNYGYTF

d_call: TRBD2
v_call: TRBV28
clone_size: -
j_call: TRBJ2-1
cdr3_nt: TGTGCCAGCATATGGACTAGCGGACCCTACAATGAGCAGTTCTTC
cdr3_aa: CASIWTSGPYNEQFF

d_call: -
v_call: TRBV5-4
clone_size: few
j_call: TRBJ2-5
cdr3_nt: TGTGCCAGCAGCTCACTAGGAAGTCAAGAGACCCAGTACTTC
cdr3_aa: CASSSLGSQETQYF

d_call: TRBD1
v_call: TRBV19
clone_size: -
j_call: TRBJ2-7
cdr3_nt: TGTGCCAGTAGTGTGGGGACAGGGGACTCCTACGAGCAGTACTTC
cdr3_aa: CASSVGTGDSYEQYF

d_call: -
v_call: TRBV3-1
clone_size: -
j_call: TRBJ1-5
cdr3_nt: TGTGCCAGCGCTCGGGGCCAGAGCAATCAGCCCCAGCATTTT
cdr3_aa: CASARGQSNQPQHF

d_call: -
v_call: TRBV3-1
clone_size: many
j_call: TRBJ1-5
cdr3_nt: TGTGCCAGCAGCCCCTACAGTTACAATCAGCCCCAGCATTTT
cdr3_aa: CASSPYSYNQPQHF

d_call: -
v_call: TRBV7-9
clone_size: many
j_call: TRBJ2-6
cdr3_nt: TGTGCCAGCAGCTTACAAGGGGAGTCTGGGGCCAACGTCCTGACTTTC
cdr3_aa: CASSLQGESGANVLTF

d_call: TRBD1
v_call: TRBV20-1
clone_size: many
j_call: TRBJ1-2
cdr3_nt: TGCAGTGCTGATGACCGACAGGGTGGCTATGGCTACACCTTC
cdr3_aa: CSADDRQGGYGYTF

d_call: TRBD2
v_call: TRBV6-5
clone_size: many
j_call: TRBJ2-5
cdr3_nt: TGTGCCAGCAGTTACCGGTGGGAGGGCCTCGGGGAGACCCAGTACTTC
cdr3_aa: CASSYRWEGLGETQYF